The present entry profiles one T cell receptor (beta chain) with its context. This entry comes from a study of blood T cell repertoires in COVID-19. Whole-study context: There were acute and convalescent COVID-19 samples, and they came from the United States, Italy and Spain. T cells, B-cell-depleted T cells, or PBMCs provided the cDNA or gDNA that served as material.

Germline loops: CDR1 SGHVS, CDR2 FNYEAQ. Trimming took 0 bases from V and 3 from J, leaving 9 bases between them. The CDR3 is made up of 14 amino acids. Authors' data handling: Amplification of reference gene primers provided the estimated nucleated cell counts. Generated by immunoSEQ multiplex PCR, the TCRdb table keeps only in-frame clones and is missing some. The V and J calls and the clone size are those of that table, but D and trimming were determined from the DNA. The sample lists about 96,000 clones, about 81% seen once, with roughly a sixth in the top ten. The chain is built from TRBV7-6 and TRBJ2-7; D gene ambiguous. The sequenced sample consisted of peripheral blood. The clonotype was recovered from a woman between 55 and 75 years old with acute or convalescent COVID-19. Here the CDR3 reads CASSLAVGNYEQYF. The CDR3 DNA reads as TGTGCCAGCAGCTTAGCGGTCGGTAACTACGAGCAGTACTTC.